This TCR beta chain was sequenced during a study of cytomegalovirus exposure and HLA in healthy donors (dated by TCRdb to 2017 to 2019). The study in broad terms: An earlier analysis of several hundred of the donors reported about 280 Gb of sequence data and approximately 120 million unique TCR beta sequences obtained from roughly 170 million T cells. An early release covering roughly 640 HLA-typed donors comprised 250 to 350 gigabases of sequencing data and 65 million to 100 million unique TCR sequences. Roughly 5 DR-DQ haplotypes were handled as single units for association and clustering, since linkage in the cohort was strong. Donor age, sex, ethnicity and CMV serostatus were collected together with the repertoire data. Every repertoire in the discovery cohort had been generated on one and the same sequencing platform. A later genetic analysis took genome-wide SNP genotypes for about 55% of the roughly 670 donors and used that subset as a discovery cohort. Of the roughly 410 genotyped donors, 80% to 90% were placed in the genetic ancestry cluster associated with self-reported Caucasian donors. Among 398 genotyped donors of the cohort, an average of around 240,000 unique TCR beta nucleotide sequences was sequenced per donor, of which 15% to 20% were non-productive. In a later analysis, previously published TCR beta repertoires from more than 500 donors were re-analyzed and high-resolution HLA genotyping was added so that TCR occurrence patterns could be studied. The T cell repertoires of roughly 660 subjects were profiled by immunosequencing and related to cytomegalovirus serostatus. Class I and class II HLA loci were covered by the typing at four-digit resolution. Along with the approximately 650-subject first cohort, a separate validation cohort of over a hundred different subjects was used. The number of donors typed differed by locus, with roughly 629-640 for A, B, C, DRB1 and DQB1, about 500 for DQA1, about 610 for DPA1, and approximately 470 for DPB1. The study aimed to test whether signatures of past pathogen exposure could be identified by cataloging public T cell receptors. The study combined high-throughput TCR immunosequencing, statistical association of individual TCRs with disease status, and machine learning to predict cytomegalovirus infection status. Rather than drawing on any new phenotypic data, the later analysis identified candidate immune exposures from TCR beta sequences and the way those sequences occurred across donors. An earlier analysis of roughly 600 of the donors used high-throughput TCR beta sequencing to judge whether each TCR beta V gene segment behaved as functional or pseudogenic. Findings and caveats that apply to the study as a whole: This cohort had only TCR beta chains sequenced, and the lack of alpha or paired-chain data limited which features could be detected. In a later analysis, the rate of TCR association differed among HLA loci, with DRB1 alleles having the most associated TCRs and HLA-C alleles having the fewest. A total of roughly 160 TCR beta chains were listed by the study as associated with cytomegalovirus. The presence/absence analyses assumed that sequencing depth was roughly uniform across donors, and that assumption may not be true. A cluster of highly shared sequence variants was judged likely to be a technical artifact of the sequencing pipeline. Correlated functional status among segregating V segments might be attributable to linkage disequilibrium, but an unknown experimental factor could not be ruled out. Some IMGT-functional V segments, including TRBV6-2 and TRBV6-3, could not be distinguished by the 87-base-pair reads and were therefore excluded. A later genetic analysis reported fewer N-insertions in productive TCRs among donors in an Asian-associated ancestry cluster than the roughly 720-donor mean. CMV serostatus was the only immune exposure information available for the cohort. Three of the identified cytomegalovirus-associated TCR beta chains were confirmed in vitro to be specific for cytomegalovirus antigens. The authors suggested that the approach could potentially be generalized to other disease states and immunological phenotypes. Cytomegalovirus status was reported to be diagnosed by the classifier with high specificity and sensitivity in both the original and validation cohorts. Because counts were too low, roughly 18 rarely observed V segments, including chromosome 9 orphons, were left out of the earlier analysis of 587 of the donors. A further reported finding was that TCR beta sequences accurately predicted the HLA-A and HLA-B alleles for most subjects in the first cohort. Most TCR sequences were observed very rarely across donors, whereas some public TCRs were present in many individuals. Because some donors lacked HLA typing at each locus, the association tests relied only on the typed subset. A later analysis found that HLA-associated TCR beta chains were more clonally expanded and had lower generation probabilities than equally common non-associated chains. In a later analysis, several top co-occurrence clusters were reported to appear linked to parvovirus B19, influenza, CMV and Epstein-Barr virus. V-gene and J-gene trimming of TCR beta chains was associated with a missense DCLRE1C variant in a later genetic analysis, and the association was replicated in an independent cohort. Strong co-occurrence of HLA alleles, especially DR and DQ, made assigning TCR associations to individual alleles difficult. An earlier analysis of approximately 540 of the donors showed that most TCR beta V segments appeared in productive rearrangements either about 87% or about 30% of the time, which broadly matched IMGT annotations. According to a later analysis, most CMV-associated TCR beta chains appeared to be HLA-restricted, and the HLA associations seemed to be driven largely by CMV exposure. At a false discovery rate of 0.05, a later analysis linked approximately 18,000 TCR beta sequences to specific HLA alleles.

Library construction relied on the immunoSEQ multiplex PCR assay. For the multiplex PCR, a mixture combining 60 forward primers for TCR Vbeta segments and 13 reverse primers for TCR Jbeta segments was used. The CDR3 region of rearranged TCR beta genes was amplified from genomic DNA by a multiplex PCR assay. The amplified TCR beta libraries were sequenced on the Illumina HiSeq System as 87-base-pair reads. In the original analysis: A later analysis tallied some 79 million unique TCR beta chains across the approximately 670 repertoires, and some 10 million of those chains were shared by two or more donors. Raw reads were error-corrected and collapsed into unique sequences with a nearest-neighbor algorithm that merged closely related sequences to remove PCR and sequencing errors. V, D and J gene segments were assigned by aligning CDR3 sequences to IMGT reference sequences. Each retained sequence needed at least a six-nucleotide match to both a V gene segment and a J gene segment. A rearrangement counted as productive if the CDR3 had no stop codons and remained in frame with V and J, and every other rearrangement counted as non-productive. CDR3 was defined by IMGT convention, running from the second conserved V-encoded cysteine to the conserved J-encoded phenylalanine. In an earlier analysis of approximately 500 of the donors, sequences lacking an unambiguous match to a single V gene segment were excluded. An earlier analysis of 500 to 700 of the donors classified V segments as functional when productive rearrangements were above 56.7% and as segregating when the standard deviation between donors was above 5%. A statistical classification framework was built to diagnose cytomegalovirus status from the catalog of TCR beta chain sequences. In a later analysis, TCR nucleotide sequences were compared against IMGT/GENE-DB human TR gene sequences so that V and J genes could be assigned. In a later analysis, CDR3 sequences and most-parsimonious VDJ recombination scenarios were assigned using the TCRdist pipeline. In a later analysis, every TCR beta chain was defined by the combination of its CDR3 amino acid sequence and its V-gene family, and reads without a unique V-gene family were dropped. As a way to deal with suspected cross-contamination and a sequencing artifact, a later analysis dropped hundreds of nucleotide sequences that were highly shared and had low generation probability. For each public chain, a later analysis derived a clonal expansion index from normalized ranks of inferred template counts within each repertoire. Generation probabilities in a later analysis came from a VDJ recombination model fitted to out-of-frame rearrangements, and those results were checked against IGoR. A later analysis scored TCR-TCR, TCR-HLA and TCR-CMV co-occurrence with hypergeometric tests, applying a repertoire-size bias correction to TCR pairs. In a later analysis, false discovery rates were estimated by permuting HLA or CMV assignments 20 times. In a later analysis, co-occurring TCRs were grouped with DBSCAN, and TCRdist sequence similarity was added when clustering was performed within HLA-allele-positive subsets. Repertoires with fewer than 30,000 or more than 120,000 public chains, plus five repertoires with anomalous nucleotide sharing, were excluded from co-occurrence clustering. TCRdb retrieved this table from immuneACCESS and kept in-frame rearrangements only. Not all clones are present; in checked studies, unresolved V genes account for under half, and no reason is known for the remainder. Clone size and the V and J calls come from that table; the DNA yielded D and trimming. The sample has 150,000 to 200,000 clones on record, roughly 83% of them singletons. 1.5% of the sample is taken by the ten largest.

There are 18 amino acids in the CDR3, from cysteine to phenylalanine inclusive. Only the CDR3 DNA is retained, 54 bases long and in frame from the first base. The V and J ends are trimmed by 2 bases and 2 bases, leaving 20 bases between them. The germline V gene (reference sequence) sets CDR1 to LNHNV and CDR2 to YYDKDF. The cohort consisted of 600 to 700 healthy bone marrow donors. At the time of sampling, all cohort members were nominally healthy, though unrecorded immune exposures were likely present. The donor was CMV seronegative and belonged to the group of around 400 seronegative cohort members. A peripheral blood sample was collected from each donor, and TCR beta sequencing was performed on peripheral blood mononuclear cells. The Qiagen DNeasy Blood Extraction Kit was used to extract genomic DNA from the blood cell samples. A word on this clone: Its cognate antigen has yet to be identified. Per-nucleotide qualities are absent, and no much larger clonotype sits a single base away.

The sequence is built from TRBV15 and TRBJ2-3; tentative D gene TRBD1, with 7 bases matching. Sequencing used PBMCs. The receptor comes from a young woman in good health and CMV-seronegative. The CDR3 region has the sequence CATSRPTRRGTATDTQYF. The nucleotides are TGTGCCACCAGCAGACCTACTAGGAGGGGGACAGCCACAGATACGCAGTATTTT.